This T cell receptor beta chain was retrieved from a study of cytomegalovirus exposure and HLA in healthy donors. Study-level results: Listed as cytomegalovirus-associated were roughly 180 TCR beta chains.

Repertoires were generated with immunoSEQ multiplex PCR, while TCRdb's copy carries only in-frame clones and drops some. The profile shows 67,000 or so clones, 90% to 95% of them singletons. Comment on this clone: No antigen is known for it.

Source material: PBMCs. This clonotype originated in a man between 18 and 29 years old in good health and CMV-seropositive.

The CDR3 nucleotides are TGCGCCAGCAGTGAGCCGACTAGCGGGGGGGGCAATGAGCAGTTCTTC. This gives the protein CASSEPTSGGGNEQFF. V gene TRBV10-1 combines with J gene TRBJ2-1, with 14 bases fitting TRBD2. Looked up from germline, CDR1 is WNHNN and CDR2 is SYGVQD (reference sequence). V shed 2 bases, J shed 6 bases, and the junction held 3 bases outside the gene matches. The CDR3 has 16 residues.